The rows below give T cell receptor beta chains drawn from one sample of a study. Using its own MiXCR run on the reads, TCRdb lists one record per CDR3 protein. The table includes 1,200 or so distinct CDR3 sequences, around two fifths detected once. Sequenced sample: CD8+ T cells (not recorded whether cultured). The receptors here all came from a male donor. The CDR3 runs from the conserved cysteine through the conserved F or W. Each record gives: J gene, clone size, CDR3 length, D gene, V gene, CDR3 protein, CDR3 DNA. The D gene is left open where the match is weak. Clone size, where shown, is once, few, many, or a class for clones that have expanded.

J: TRBJ2-7
size: -
length: 13
D: -
V: TRBV19
CDR3: CASSINSAYKQYF
DNA: TGTGCCAGTAGTATCAACTCAGCCTACAAGCAGTACTTC

J: TRBJ2-7
size: -
length: 13
D: -
V: TRBV19
CDR3: CASSIKAGYDQYF
DNA: TGTGCCAGTAGTATCAAGGCAGGCTACGATCAGTACTTC

J: TRBJ2-1
size: -
length: 13
D: -
V: TRBV19
CDR3: CASSMTSRRGQFF
DNA: TGTGCCAGTAGTATGACCTCACGCAGGGGGCAGTTCTTC

J: TRBJ2-7
size: once
length: 13
D: -
V: TRBV19
CDR3: CASGINAEYEQYF
DNA: TGTGCCAGTGGTATCAACGCAGAGTACGAGCAGTACTTC

J: TRBJ1-2
size: many
length: 12
D: -
V: TRBV19
CDR3: CASSIGMHGYTF
DNA: TGTGCCAGTAGTATTGGCATGCATGGCTACACCTTC

J: TRBJ2-1
size: large
length: 13
D: -
V: TRBV19
CDR3: CASSTHGGNEQFF
DNA: TGTGCCAGTAGTACACATGGGGGGAATGAGCAGTTCTTC

J: TRBJ1-2
size: -
length: 12
D: -
V: TRBV19
CDR3: CASSINADGPTF
DNA: TGTGCCAGTAGTATCAACGCAGATGGGCCTACCTTC

J: TRBJ2-3
size: -
length: 14
D: -
V: TRBV27
CDR3: CASSFGQGLDTQYF
DNA: TGTGCCAGTAGTTTTGGGCAGGGATTAGATACGCAGTATTTT

J: TRBJ1-1
size: medium-sized
length: 13
D: -
V: TRBV19
CDR3: CASSSRAAAEAFF
DNA: TGTGCCAGTAGTTCGAGGGCGGCGGCTGAAGCTTTCTTT

J: TRBJ1-5
size: -
length: 15
D: -
V: TRBV18
CDR3: CAGSPGRESNQPQHF
DNA: TGTGCCGGCTCTCCGGGCAGGGAGAGCAATCAGCCCCAGCATTTT

J: TRBJ2-5
size: few
length: 19
D: TRBD1
V: TRBV28
CDR3: CASSSRDRASVFSQGTQYF
DNA: TGTGCCAGCAGTTCCCGGGACAGGGCTTCTGTTTTTTCTCAAGGGACCCAGTACTTC

J: TRBJ1-1
size: medium-sized
length: 13
D: -
V: TRBV19
CDR3: CASSVRSATEAFF
DNA: TGTGCCAGTAGTGTTCGGTCGGCCACTGAAGCTTTCTTT

J: TRBJ1-2
size: -
length: 13
D: -
V: TRBV19
CDR3: CASSIITGYGYIF
DNA: TGTGCCAGTAGTATAATAACAGGGTATGGTTACATTTTC

J: TRBJ1-4
size: medium-sized
length: 14
D: -
V: TRBV19
CDR3: CASSPRAGNEKLFF
DNA: TGTGCCAGTAGTCCCAGGGCCGGTAATGAAAAACTGTTTTTT

J: TRBJ1-2
size: -
length: 12
D: -
V: TRBV19
CDR3: CDSSSEAYDYTF
DNA: TGTGACAGTAGTAGCGAGGCCTATGACTACACCTTC

J: TRBJ1-2
size: -
length: 12
D: -
V: TRBV19
CDR3: CARSIGIYGYTF
DNA: TGTGCCAGGAGTATAGGGATCTACGGCTACACCTTC

J: TRBJ1-1
size: large
length: 15
D: -
V: TRBV19
CDR3: CASSHTGSVNTEAFF
DNA: TGTGCCAGTAGTCATACAGGTTCTGTTAACACTGAAGCTTTCTTT

J: TRBJ2-2
size: once
length: 14
D: TRBD1
V: TRBV19
CDR3: CASSGTGGPGGLFF
DNA: TGTGCCAGCTCCGGGACAGGGGGCCCCGGGGGGCTGTTCTTT

J: TRBJ2-6
size: medium-sized
length: 14
D: -
V: TRBV5-6
CDR3: CASSFGSGANVLTF
DNA: TGTGCCAGCAGCTTCGGCTCTGGGGCCAACGTCCTGACTTTC

J: TRBJ2-7
size: -
length: 13
D: -
V: TRBV19
CDR3: CASSIKAGYDHYF
DNA: TGTGCCAGTAGTATCAAGGCAGGCTACGATCATTACTTC

J: TRBJ2-2
size: medium-sized
length: 14
D: TRBD1
V: TRBV19
CDR3: CASSGTGGPGELFF
DNA: TGTGCCAGCTCCGGGACAGGGGGCCCCGGGGAGCTGTTTTTT

J: TRBJ1-1
size: -
length: 13
D: -
V: TRBV19
CDR3: CASSTFSSTEAFF
DNA: TGTGCCAGTAGTACCTTCAGCAGCACTGAAGCTTTCTTT

J: TRBJ1-5
size: many
length: 13
D: -
V: TRBV12-3/TRBV12-4
CDR3: CASSLQGWEPQHF
DNA: TGTGCCAGCAGTTTGCAGGGTTGGGAGCCCCAGCATTTT

J: TRBJ2-1
size: many
length: 19
D: TRBD2
V: TRBV12-3/TRBV12-4
CDR3: CATSPTGTSGILSYNEQFF
DNA: TGTGCCACCTCACCGACCGGGACTAGCGGTATACTCTCCTACAATGAGCAGTTCTTC

J: TRBJ1-2
size: -
length: 14
D: -
V: TRBV19
CDR3: CASGINAETYGFTF
DNA: TGTGCCAGTGGTATCAACGCAGAGACCTATGGCTTCACCTTC

J: TRBJ1-5
size: -
length: 15
D: -
V: TRBV19
CDR3: CASSIFDTANQPQHF
DNA: TGTGCCAGTAGTATTTTCGACACTGCAAATCAGCCCCAGCATTTT

J: TRBJ1-2
size: -
length: 13
D: -
V: TRBV28
CDR3: CASSIVTGCGYIF
DNA: TGTGCCAGTAGTATAGTCACAGGGTGTGGCTACATCTTC

J: TRBJ1-1
size: -
length: 13
D: -
V: TRBV19
CDR3: CVSSVRSATGAFF
DNA: TGTGTCAGTAGTGTTCGGTCGGCCACTGGAGCTTTCTTT

J: TRBJ2-7
size: medium-sized
length: 14
D: -
V: TRBV29-1
CDR3: CSVLGRRVSYEQYF
DNA: TGCAGCGTTTTGGGACGCCGGGTTTCCTACGAGCAGTACTTC

J: TRBJ2-7
size: many
length: 13
D: -
V: TRBV19
CDR3: CASSIYGQSEQYF
DNA: TGTGCCAGTAGTATTTATGGACAGTCCGAGCAGTACTTC

J: TRBJ1-2
size: few
length: 12
D: -
V: TRBV19
CDR3: CASSTGSYGCTF
DNA: TGTGCCAGTAGTACCGGGAGCTATGGCTGCACCTTC

J: TRBJ2-2
size: -
length: 13
D: -
V: TRBV19
CDR3: CASSPLHTRELFF
DNA: TGTGCCAGTAGCCCCCTTCACACCAGGGAGCTGTTTTTT

J: TRBJ1-2
size: -
length: 13
D: -
V: TRBV19
CDR3: CDSSINTGYGYTF
DNA: TGTGACAGTAGTATAAACACAGGGTATGGTTACACCTTC

J: TRBJ2-7
size: -
length: 13
D: -
V: TRBV19
CDR3: CASSIRSSYGQYF
DNA: TGTGCCAGTAGTATAAGGTCCTCCTACGGGCAGTACTTC

J: TRBJ2-7
size: many
length: 12
D: -
V: TRBV28
CDR3: CASSWVGYEQYF
DNA: TGTGCCAGCAGTTGGGTAGGCTACGAGCAGTACTTC

J: TRBJ1-5
size: many
length: 13
D: -
V: TRBV19
CDR3: CAGSIYSNQPQHF
DNA: TGTGCCGGTAGTATCTATAGCAATCAGCCCCAGCATTTT

J: TRBJ1-1
size: -
length: 13
D: -
V: TRBV19
CDR3: CACSWTLNTEAFF
DNA: TGTGCCTGTAGTTGGACTTTGAACACTGAAGCTTTCTTT

J: TRBJ2-3
size: medium-sized
length: 14
D: TRBD2
V: TRBV7-8
CDR3: CASIAGLVGDTQYF
DNA: TGTGCCAGCATAGCGGGTCTTGTCGGGGATACGCAGTATTTT

J: TRBJ2-7
size: -
length: 13
D: -
V: TRBV19
CDR3: CAGSMRSPYEQYF
DNA: TGTGCCGGTAGTATGAGGAGCCCCTACGAGCAGTACTTC

J: TRBJ2-7
size: many
length: 13
D: -
V: TRBV19
CDR3: CASSFRASYEQYF
DNA: TGTGCCAGTAGTTTCCGTGCCTCCTACGAGCAGTACTTC

J: TRBJ1-1
size: -
length: 13
D: -
V: TRBV19
CDR3: CASSWTLNTDAFF
DNA: TGTGCCAGTAGTTGGACTTTGAACACTGATGCTTTCTTT

J: TRBJ2-1
size: medium-sized
length: 15
D: TRBD2
V: TRBV19
CDR3: CASSMTSGSLNEQFF
DNA: TGTGCCAGTAGTATGACAAGCGGGAGTTTGAATGAGCAGTTCTTC

J: TRBJ1-5
size: -
length: 13
D: -
V: TRBV30
CDR3: CAWREVGHQPQHF
DNA: TGTGCCTGGAGGGAGGTGGGCCATCAGCCCCAGCATTTT

J: TRBJ1-2
size: -
length: 14
D: -
V: TRBV19
CDR3: CASGMKGESYGYTF
DNA: TGTGCCAGTGGTATGAAAGGAGAGTCCTATGGCTACACCTTC

J: TRBJ2-2
size: few
length: 13
D: -
V: TRBV19
CDR3: CANSIRSTGELFF
DNA: TGTGCCAATAGTATCCGCTCCACCGGGGAGCTGTTTTTT

J: TRBJ1-2
size: -
length: 14
D: -
V: TRBV19
CDR3: CASSITGESYVYTF
DNA: TGTGCCAGTAGTATCACAGGAGAGTCCTATGTTTACACCTTC

J: TRBJ2-4
size: hyperexpanded
length: 14
D: TRBD1
V: TRBV27
CDR3: CASSFGQGADIQYF
DNA: TGTGCCAGCAGTTTCGGCCAGGGGGCAGACATTCAGTACTTC

J: TRBJ1-1
size: -
length: 13
D: -
V: TRBV19
CDR3: CASSWTLSTEAFF
DNA: TGTGCCAGTAGTTGGACCCTGAGCACTGAAGCTTTCTTT

J: TRBJ2-1
size: medium-sized
length: 13
D: TRBD2
V: TRBV19
CDR3: CASSQRGGIEQFF
DNA: TGTGCCAGTAGCCAGCGGGGGGGCATTGAGCAGTTCTTC

J: TRBJ2-7
size: -
length: 15
D: -
V: TRBV19
CDR3: CASSIFGSHRGEQYF
DNA: TGTGCCAGTAGTATTTTTGGAAGCCACCGAGGCGAGCAGTACTTC

J: TRBJ2-3
size: -
length: 13
D: -
V: TRBV19
CDR3: CASSTYHTDTQYF
DNA: TGTGCCAGTAGTACCTACCACACAGATACGCAGTATTTT

J: TRBJ2-3
size: -
length: 14
D: -
V: TRBV20-1
CDR3: CSASSGEPTDTQYF
DNA: TGCAGTGCTTCCTCAGGGGAACCAACAGATACGCAGTATTTT